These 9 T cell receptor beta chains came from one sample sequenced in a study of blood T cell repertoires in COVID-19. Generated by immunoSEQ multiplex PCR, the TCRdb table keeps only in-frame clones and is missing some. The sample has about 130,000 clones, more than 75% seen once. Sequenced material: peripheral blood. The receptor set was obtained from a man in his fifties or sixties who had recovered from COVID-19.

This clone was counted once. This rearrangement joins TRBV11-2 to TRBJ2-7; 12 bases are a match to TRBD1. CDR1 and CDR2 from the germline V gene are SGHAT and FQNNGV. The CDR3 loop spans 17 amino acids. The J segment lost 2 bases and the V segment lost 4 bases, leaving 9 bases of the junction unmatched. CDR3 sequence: CASSSHGTGGVPYEQYF. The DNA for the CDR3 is TGTGCCAGCAGCTCACACGGGACAGGGGGCGTCCCCTACGAGCAGTACTTC.

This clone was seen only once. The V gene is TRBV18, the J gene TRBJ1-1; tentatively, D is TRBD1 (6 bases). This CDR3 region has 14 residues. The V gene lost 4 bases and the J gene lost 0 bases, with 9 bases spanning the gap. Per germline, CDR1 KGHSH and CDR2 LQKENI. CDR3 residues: CASSQDRLNTEAFF. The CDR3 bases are TGTGCCAGCTCACAGGACAGACTGAACACTGAAGCTTTCTTT.

The CDR3 region is CAISDLIGGGSPLHF. The DNA for the CDR3 is TGTGCCATCAGTGACCTTATAGGGGGGGGTTCACCCCTCCACTTT. This chain joins TRBV10-3 and TRBJ1-6; a weak D match, TRBD1 (6 bases). Germline loops: CDR1 ENHRY, CDR2 SYGVKD. This CDR3 spans 15 amino acids. V shed 3 bases and J shed 9 bases, with 15 bases lying between them.

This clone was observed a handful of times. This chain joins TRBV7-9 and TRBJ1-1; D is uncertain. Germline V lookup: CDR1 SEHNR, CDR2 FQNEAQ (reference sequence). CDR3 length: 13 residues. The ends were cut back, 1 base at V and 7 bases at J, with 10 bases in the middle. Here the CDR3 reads CASSLDGISEAFF. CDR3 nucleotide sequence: TGTGCCAGCAGCTTAGACGGGATTAGTGAAGCTTTCTTT.

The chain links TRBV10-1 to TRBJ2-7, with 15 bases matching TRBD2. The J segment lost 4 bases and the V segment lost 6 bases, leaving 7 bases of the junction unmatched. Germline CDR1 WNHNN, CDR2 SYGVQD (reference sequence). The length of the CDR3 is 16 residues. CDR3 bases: TGCGCCAGCAGAGAAGGGACTAGCGGGAGGAGGTACGAGCAGTACTTC. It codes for CASREGTSGRRYEQYF.

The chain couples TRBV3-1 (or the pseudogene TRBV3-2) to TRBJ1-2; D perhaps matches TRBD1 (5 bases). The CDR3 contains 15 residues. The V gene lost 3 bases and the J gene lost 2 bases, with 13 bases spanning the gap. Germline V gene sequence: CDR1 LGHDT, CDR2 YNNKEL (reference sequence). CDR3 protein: CASSQGRDGNYGYTF. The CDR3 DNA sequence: TGTGCCAGCAGCCAGGGGCGGGACGGAAACTATGGCTACACCTTC.

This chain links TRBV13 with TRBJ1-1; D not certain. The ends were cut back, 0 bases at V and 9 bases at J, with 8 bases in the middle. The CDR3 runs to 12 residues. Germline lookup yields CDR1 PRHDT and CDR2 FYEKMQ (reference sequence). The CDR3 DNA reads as TGTGCCAGCAGCTTAGGCCTGGGCCAAGCTTTCTTT. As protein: CASSLGLGQAFF.

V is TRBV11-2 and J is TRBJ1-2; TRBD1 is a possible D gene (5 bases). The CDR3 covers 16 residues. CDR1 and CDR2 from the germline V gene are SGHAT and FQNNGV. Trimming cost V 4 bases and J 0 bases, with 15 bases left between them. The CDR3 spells CASSSAGTVANYGYTF. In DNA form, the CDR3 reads TGTGCCAGCAGCTCCGCCGGGACTGTAGCTAACTATGGCTACACCTTC.

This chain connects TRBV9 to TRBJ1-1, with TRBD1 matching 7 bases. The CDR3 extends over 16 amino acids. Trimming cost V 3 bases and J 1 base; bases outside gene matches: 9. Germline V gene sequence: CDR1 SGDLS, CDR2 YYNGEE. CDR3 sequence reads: CASSAWDSATNTEAFF. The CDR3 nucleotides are TGTGCCAGCAGCGCCTGGGACAGCGCAACGAACACTGAAGCTTTCTTT.